This T cell receptor (beta chain) was found in a study of blood T cell repertoires in COVID-19. The CDR3 runs 16 residues. Trimming cost V 4 bases and J 6 bases; bases outside gene matches: 8. Germline CDR1 is LGHDT and CDR2 is YNNKEL (reference sequence). Original methodology: By means of reference gene primer amplification, nucleated cell counts were estimated. Method: immunoSEQ multiplex PCR; TCRdb's copy keeps in-frame clones and lacks some. V and J calls and clone size come straight from that table; D and trimming were deduced from the DNA. The table lists some 100,000 clones, 90% of them singletons.

The chain is built from TRBV3-1 (or the pseudogene TRBV3-2) and TRBJ2-7; 14 bases line up with TRBD2. The sequence was obtained from a man aged 45-65 years with acute or convalescent COVID-19. The sequencing sample was made of peripheral blood. The CDR3 DNA is TGTGCCAGCAGCCCGGGACTAGCGGGAGCCTCCAGCGAGCAGTACTTC. Amino acid sequence: CASSPGLAGASSEQYF.